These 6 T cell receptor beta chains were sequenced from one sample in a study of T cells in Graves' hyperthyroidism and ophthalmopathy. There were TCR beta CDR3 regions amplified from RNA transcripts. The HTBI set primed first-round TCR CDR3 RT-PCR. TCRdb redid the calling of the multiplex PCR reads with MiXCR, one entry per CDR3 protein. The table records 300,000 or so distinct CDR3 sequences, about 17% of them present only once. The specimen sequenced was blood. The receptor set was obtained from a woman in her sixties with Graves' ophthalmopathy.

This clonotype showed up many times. The DNA of the CDR3 is TGTGCCACCAACCGGGGGGCCGGGGAGACCCAGTACTTC. Its protein product is CATNRGAGETQYF. J is TRBJ2-5 and V is TRBV9, with TRBD2 as a possible D gene (7 bases). CDR1 and CDR2 (germline): SGDLS, YYNGEE. The V end lost 9 bases, the J end lost 5 bases, and 17 bases lay between the germline ends. The CDR3 is made up of 13 amino acids.

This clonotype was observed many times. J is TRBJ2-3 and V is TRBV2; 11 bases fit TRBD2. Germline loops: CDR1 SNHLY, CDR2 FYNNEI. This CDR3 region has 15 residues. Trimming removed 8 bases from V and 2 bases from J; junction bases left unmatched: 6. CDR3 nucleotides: TGTGCCAGCGGAAGACTAGCGGGGCTCACAGATACGCAGTATTTT. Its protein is CASGRLAGLTDTQYF.

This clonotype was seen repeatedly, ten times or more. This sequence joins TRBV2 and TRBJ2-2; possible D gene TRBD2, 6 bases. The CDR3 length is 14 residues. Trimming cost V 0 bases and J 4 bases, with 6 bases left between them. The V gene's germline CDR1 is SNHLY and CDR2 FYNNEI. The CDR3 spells CASSEARGTGELFF. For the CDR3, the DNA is TGTGCCAGCAGTGAAGCGCGGGGCACCGGGGAGCTGTTTTTT.

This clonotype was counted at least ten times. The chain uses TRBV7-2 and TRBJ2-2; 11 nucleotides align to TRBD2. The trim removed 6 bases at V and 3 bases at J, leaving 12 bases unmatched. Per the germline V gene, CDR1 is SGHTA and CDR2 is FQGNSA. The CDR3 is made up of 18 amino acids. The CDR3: CASRLGLAGPVDTGELFF. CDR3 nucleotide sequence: TGTGCCAGCAGACTCGGACTAGCGGGTCCAGTCGACACCGGGGAGCTGTTTTTT.

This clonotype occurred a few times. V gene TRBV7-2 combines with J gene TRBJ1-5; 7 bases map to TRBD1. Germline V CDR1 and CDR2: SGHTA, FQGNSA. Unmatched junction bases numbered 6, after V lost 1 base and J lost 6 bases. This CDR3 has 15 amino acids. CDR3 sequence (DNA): TGTGCCAGCAGCTTAGTTGTTGCAGGGGGTCAGCCCCAGCATTTT. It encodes CASSLVVAGGQPQHF.

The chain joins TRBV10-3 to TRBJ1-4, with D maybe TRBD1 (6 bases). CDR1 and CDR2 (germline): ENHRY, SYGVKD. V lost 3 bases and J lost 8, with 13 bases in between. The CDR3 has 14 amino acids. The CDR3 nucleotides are TGTGCCATCAGTGATCGGGGGCAAGGAGAAAAACTGTTTTTT. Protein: CAISDRGQGEKLFF.